This passage covers 5 T cell receptor beta chains from one sample sequenced in a study of post-analysis software for immune sequencing data. Whole-study results and caveats: Patients used about 5 TRBV segments, including TRBV5-6, TRBV5-1 and TRBV20-1, more often than controls.

Their cognate antigens are unknown. cDNA libraries for TCR beta contained unique molecular identifiers. TCRdb re-called the PCR reads through MiXCR, storing one row per CDR3 protein. Among 650,000 to 850,000 distinct CDR3 sequences listed, 35% to 55% were seen once. Material for sequencing was blood. These receptors were obtained from a girl aged 10-17 years with multiple sclerosis.

The J gene is TRBJ2-3, the V gene TRBV20-1, with TRBD2 identical over 9 bases. Germline V CDR1 and CDR2: DFQATT, SNEGSKA (reference sequence). CDR3 length: 17 amino acids. The ends lost 0 bases at V and 3 bases at J; junction bases unmatched: 10. CDR3 sequence: CSAREMEASGKTDTQYF. The DNA for the CDR3 is TGCAGTGCTAGAGAAATGGAGGCTAGCGGGAAAACAGATACGCAGTATTTT.

V is TRBV5-4 and J is TRBJ2-5; TRBD2 matches 11 bases. J was trimmed by 2 bases and V by 1 base; bases with no gene match: 7. In germline, CDR1 is SGHNT, CDR2 YYREEE (reference sequence). There are 17 residues in the CDR3. The CDR3 protein is CASSLFVLAGGQETQYF. CDR3 sequence (DNA): TGTGCCAGCAGCTTGTTTGTCCTAGCGGGAGGTCAAGAGACCCAGTACTTC.

The chain couples TRBV13 to TRBJ2-4; D uncertain. Germline V gives CDR1 PRHDT, CDR2 FYEKMQ (reference sequence). The CDR3 covers 15 residues. V lost 5 bases, J lost 0 bases, and 11 bases lay in between. CDR3 in DNA: TGTGCCAGCAGCCATCCCTCTCTAGCCAAAAACATTCAGTACTTC. Protein: CASSHPSLAKNIQYF.

The sample holds a few counts of this clonotype. V usage is TRBV6-2 or TRBV6-3 and J usage is TRBJ2-1; TRBD1 matches 9 bases. Germline V gene sequence: CDR1 MNHEY, CDR2 SVGEGT. Trimming at V came to 6 bases and at J to 0 bases, leaving 3 bases not matched to a gene. The CDR3 runs 15 residues. The CDR3 nucleotides read TGTGCCAGCAGGGGACAGGGAGGCTCCTACAATGAGCAGTTCTTC. It codes for CASRGQGGSYNEQFF.

This clonotype was seen a handful of times. V is TRBV12-3 or TRBV12-4 and J is TRBJ2-3, with 7 positions matching TRBD2. The J segment lost 2 bases and the V segment lost 2 bases, leaving 10 bases of the junction unmatched. The CDR3 spans 17 residues. This CDR3 reads CASSLPRLADHTDTQYF. The CDR3 DNA sequence: TGTGCCAGCAGTTTACCGCGGCTAGCGGACCACACAGATACGCAGTATTTT.